The next 16 T cell receptor beta chains were all read from a single sample in a study of blood T cell repertoires in COVID-19. TCRdb keeps only in-frame clones here, not all; method: immunoSEQ multiplex PCR. The table shows roughly 25,000 clones, with around 80% occurring only once. The sequencing sample was made of peripheral blood. These receptors all stem from a woman older than 75 with acute or convalescent COVID-19.

This clone was recorded a few times. This rearrangement joins TRBV5-1 to TRBJ1-2, with 10 bases fitting TRBD1. The CDR3 is made up of 13 amino acids. Germline assignment: CDR1 SGHRS and CDR2 YFSETQ. The trim removed 9 bases at V and 5 bases at J, leaving 7 bases unmatched. The chain's CDR3 is CATTQGQGYGYTF. CDR3 bases: TGCGCCACCACACAGGGACAGGGGTATGGCTACACCTTC.

The sample holds one count of this clone. The chain combines TRBV19 with TRBJ1-5, with unresolved D. CDR3 size: 16 residues. Trimming removed 1 base from V and 0 bases from J, with 10 bases in between. Germline-derived CDR1 and CDR2 are LNHDA and SQIVND (reference sequence). The CDR3 loop is CASSIVTPYSNQPQHF. The CDR3 DNA reads as TGTGCCAGTAGTATAGTGACACCTTATAGCAATCAGCCCCAGCATTTT.

The chain links TRBV6-5 to TRBJ1-1, with TRBD1 identical over 8 bases. This CDR3 is built from 14 residues. V shed 6 bases, J shed 7 bases, and the junction held 10 bases outside the gene matches. Germline V lookup: CDR1 MNHEY, CDR2 SVGAGI. Written as DNA, the CDR3 is TGTGCCAGCAGCTTAGACCGGGACAGGATTGAAGCTTTCTTT. Its protein product is CASSLDRDRIEAFF.

A few counts support this clone. The chain recombines TRBV3-1 (or the pseudogene TRBV3-2) with TRBJ1-4; D uncertain. The V end was cut by 4 bases, the J end by 0 bases, with 21 bases between. CDR1 and CDR2 (germline): LGHDT, YNNKEL (reference sequence). CDR3 length: 19 amino acids. For the CDR3, the DNA is TGTGCCAGCAGCCCAGTTTCCCTCAGACTCGGGGCAACTAATGAAAAACTGTTTTTT. Its protein product is CASSPVSLRLGATNEKLFF.

The chain has TRBV9 and TRBJ1-1; 8 bases are a match to TRBD1. V lost 4 bases and J lost 5; bases outside the gene matches: 13. The length of the CDR3 is 16 residues. CDR1 is SGDLS and CDR2 is YYNGEE in the germline V gene. CDR3: CASSPRTGRETTEAFF. CDR3 in DNA: TGTGCCAGCAGCCCCCGGACAGGGCGGGAGACGACTGAAGCTTTCTTT.

The chain couples TRBV5-1 to TRBJ2-7; TRBD2 is a possible D gene (7 bases). The CDR3 consists of 16 residues. V lost 0 bases to trimming and J lost 9 bases, with 22 bases between them. CDR1 and CDR2 from the germline V gene are SGHRS and YFSETQ. In nucleotides, the CDR3 is TGCGCCAGCAGCTTGGGGGTGGACAGAGCGGGGAGTGGGCAGTACTTC. It specifies CASSLGVDRAGSGQYF.

This clone was detected only a few times. The rearrangement links TRBV5-1 to TRBJ2-1, with 9 nucleotides matching TRBD2. In germline, CDR1 is SGHRS, CDR2 YFSETQ. J lost 3 bases, V lost 2 bases, and 3 bases had no gene match. This CDR3 contains 15 residues. DNA for the CDR3: TGCGCCAGCAGCTTCTTAGCGGGGGACTACAATGAGCAGTTCTTC. This gives the protein CASSFLAGDYNEQFF.

The chain is built from TRBV3-1 (or the pseudogene TRBV3-2) and TRBJ2-3; 14 nucleotides match TRBD2. Losses at the gene ends were 2 bases for V and 4 bases for J; bases not matched to a gene: 5. CDR3 length equals 17 residues. CDR1 and CDR2 from the germline V gene are LGHDT and YNNKEL (reference sequence). CDR3 in DNA: TGTGCCAGCAGCCAAAGGGTGACTAGCGGGGGGGCAGATACGCAGTATTTT. Its translation is CASSQRVTSGGADTQYF.

This chain links TRBV24-1 with TRBJ2-7; TRBD1 aligns across 8 bases. The CDR3 has 13 residues. With V trimmed by 10 bases and J by 0 bases, 4 bases remained unmatched. The germline V gene encodes CDR1 KGHDR and CDR2 SFDVKD. CDR3 bases: TGTGCCACTCAGGGGGCCGGCTCCTACGAGCAGTACTTC. Its protein is CATQGAGSYEQYF.

This sequence joins TRBV19 and TRBJ1-1; perhaps TRBD1 as D (6 bases). V shed 7 bases and J shed 0 bases, with 9 bases lying between them. In germline, CDR1 is LNHDA, CDR2 SQIVND (reference sequence). The CDR3 has 13 amino acids. In DNA form, the CDR3 reads TGTGCCAGTACCACAGGGATGAACACTGAAGCTTTCTTT. This translates into CASTTGMNTEAFF.

This clone occurred once. The rearrangement joins TRBV30 to TRBJ2-1; perhaps TRBD2 as D (5 bases). CDR3 length: 15 residues. CDR1 and CDR2 from the germline V gene are GTSNPN and SVGIG (reference sequence). The V gene lost 3 bases and the J gene lost 7 bases, with 19 bases spanning the gap. CDR3 sequence: CAWRAGEGPGNEQFF. The DNA of the CDR3 is TGTGCCTGGAGGGCCGGGGAAGGGCCTGGGAATGAGCAGTTCTTC.

This clone was counted only a few times. The genes are TRBV3-1 (or the pseudogene TRBV3-2) and TRBJ1-2; D gene ambiguous. Per the germline V gene, CDR1 is LGHDT and CDR2 is YNNKEL (reference sequence). Trimming took off 1 base at V and 4 bases at J, with 13 bases between the two ends. The length of the CDR3 is 15 residues. CDR3 sequence: CASSQGGLLGYGYTF. The CDR3 coding sequence is TGTGCCAGCAGCCAAGGCGGCCTCCTCGGCTATGGCTACACCTTC.

The chain joins TRBV5-4 to TRBJ2-5; the match to TRBD2 covers 13 bases. This CDR3 is 16 amino acids long. The V segment lost 4 bases and the J segment 2 bases; nucleotides outside the gene matches: 5. The V gene's germline CDR1 is SGHNT and CDR2 YYREEE (reference sequence). CDR3 in DNA: TGTGCCAGCAGCCTGAGGACTAGCGGGGGACAAGAGACCCAGTACTTC. Amino acid sequence: CASSLRTSGGQETQYF.

In its sample, this clone was seen a few times. The J gene is TRBJ2-5, the V gene TRBV7-2, with TRBD2 identical over 8 bases. The CDR3 sequence is 13 residues long. V shed 2 bases and J 5 bases; nucleotides not matched to a gene: 1. CDR1 is SGHTA, CDR2 FQGNSA, per germline. The CDR3 region is CASSLTGGETQYF. The CDR3 bases are TGTGCCAGCAGCTTAACGGGGGGGGAGACCCAGTACTTC.

J is TRBJ2-7 and V is TRBV21-1; TRBD2, the table's D call, lacks a check against the DNA. TRBV21-1 is a documented pseudogene. The CDR3 sequence is 20 residues long. CDR3 in amino acids: CASSQRIQLAGAVFSYEQYF. The CDR3 nucleotides read TGTGCCAGCAGTCAAAGGATACAACTAGCGGGAGCGGTCTTCTCCTACGAGCAGTACTTC.

This clone was observed a single time. The CDR3 sequence: CASSYGAGRSTGELFF. The DNA of the CDR3 is TGTGCCAGCAGTTACGGGGCGGGACGAAGCACCGGGGAGCTGTTTTTT. The chain employs TRBV6-6 and TRBJ2-2; weak D call: TRBD2 (6 bases). Trimming left V 2 bases short and J 4 bases short, with 14 bases between. CDR1 is MNHNY and CDR2 is SVGAGI in the germline V gene (reference sequence). CDR3 length: 16 amino acids.